A single sample gave rise to the 29 T cell receptor beta chains below, sequenced in a study of OX40 agonist ivuxolimab in advanced cancers. TCRdb's copy holds only in-frame clones and misses some; the assay was immunoSEQ multiplex PCR. The data contain about 50,000 clones, around 84% of them seen just once; the ten biggest clones take up around 11%. The input for sequencing was CD4+ or CD8+ T cells sorted from blood, taken in a trial of the OX40 agonist ivuxolimab. All receptors come from an adult with an advanced solid tumor such as melanoma, head and neck, liver or kidney cancer.

The table lists this clone with a few counts. V gene TRBV29-1 combines with J gene TRBJ1-2; 8 bases are shared with TRBD1. V lost 7 bases and J lost 6; bases outside the gene matches: 13. Germline V lookup: CDR1 SQVTM, CDR2 ANQGSEA. This CDR3 is 14 amino acids long. In nucleotides, the CDR3 is TGCAGCGGCACACTAACAGGGGGGGAAAATGGCTACACCTTC. This encodes CSGTLTGGENGYTF.

The J gene is TRBJ1-1, the V gene TRBV9; 7 nucleotides match TRBD1. CDR1 and CDR2 (germline): SGDLS, YYNGEE. The CDR3 length is 13 residues. V gave up 2 bases and J gave up 4 bases; unmatched junction bases: 2. CDR3 protein: CASSVGQVTEAFF. The CDR3 nucleotides are TGTGCCAGCAGCGTCGGACAGGTCACTGAAGCTTTCTTT.

The chain is built from TRBV15 and TRBJ2-2; D uncertain. The CDR3 extends over 13 amino acids. V was shortened by 0 bases and J by 5 bases, with 4 bases between the two germline ends. Looked up from germline, CDR1 is LNHNV and CDR2 is YYDKDF (reference sequence). CDR3 sequence reads: CATSRDKTGELFF. CDR3 nucleotide sequence: TGTGCCACCAGCAGAGATAAGACCGGGGAGCTGTTTTTT. Based on the CDR3 plus reference TRBV15 and TRBJ2-2, the full variable domain is DAMVIQNPRYQVTQFGKPVTLSCSQTLNHNVMYWYQQKSSQAPKLLFHYYDKDFNNEADTPDNFQSRRPNTSFCFLDIRSPGLGDTAMYLCATSRDKTGELFFGEGSRLTVL.

The chain carries TRBV9 and TRBJ1-4, with a possible D match to TRBD1 (6 bases). Germline CDR1 is SGDLS and CDR2 is YYNGEE. Trimming pared 4 bases from V and 8 bases from J, leaving 21 bases between. The CDR3 runs 16 residues. Here the CDR3 reads CASSPASGAYKEKLFF. Written as DNA, the CDR3 is TGTGCCAGCAGCCCAGCGTCGGGGGCTTACAAGGAAAAACTGTTTTTT.

V and J are TRBV27 and TRBJ2-7; 8 bases align to TRBD1. In germline, CDR1 is MNHEY, CDR2 SMNVEV (reference sequence). The CDR3 has 14 residues. The trim removed 3 bases at V and 1 base at J, leaving 2 bases unmatched. DNA for the CDR3: TGTGCCAGCAGTTTCCGGGACAGGTCCTACGAGCAGTACTTC. It specifies CASSFRDRSYEQYF.

This chain uses TRBV7-9 with TRBJ1-1, with D unclear. The CDR3 is 13 residues long. The V and J ends lost 3 bases and 0 bases respectively, with 5 bases between them. Germline assignment: CDR1 SEHNR and CDR2 FQNEAQ (reference sequence). The CDR3 here is CASSFPLNTEAFF. The CDR3 region has the DNA TGTGCCAGCAGCTTTCCCTTGAACACTGAAGCTTTCTTT.

This clone came up a few times. The chain has TRBV4-1 and TRBJ1-1, with D hard to call. There are 12 residues in the CDR3. In germline, CDR1 is MGHRA, CDR2 YSYEKL. V shed 1 base and J shed 4 bases, with 4 bases lying between them. CDR3 in amino acids: CASSQVSTEAFF. CDR3 in DNA: TGCGCCAGCAGCCAAGTCAGCACTGAAGCTTTCTTT.

V usage is TRBV4-1 and J usage is TRBJ2-2; 8 bases are a match to TRBD1. V lost 0 bases to trimming and J lost 4 bases; unmatched junction nucleotides: 4. CDR1 and CDR2 from the germline V gene are MGHRA and YSYEKL. The CDR3 runs to 16 residues. CDR3 sequence: CASSQDRQGATGELFF. DNA for the CDR3: TGCGCCAGCAGCCAAGATCGGCAGGGGGCCACCGGGGAGCTGTTTTTT.

This clone came up once. The rearrangement links TRBV9 to TRBJ1-2, with 9 bases lining up with TRBD1. Per the germline V gene, CDR1 is SGDLS and CDR2 is YYNGEE. The J segment lost 7 bases and the V segment lost 0 bases, leaving 4 bases of the junction unmatched. CDR3 size: 14 residues. The CDR3 bases are TGTGCCAGCAGCGTAGGGCGACAGGGGGGTGGCTACACCTTC. It is translated as CASSVGRQGGGYTF.

The chain is built from TRBV6-5 and TRBJ2-7, with 7 bases identical to TRBD1. With V trimmed by 4 bases and J by 4 bases, 4 bases remained unmatched. CDR3 length: 13 residues. Germline V gene sequence: CDR1 MNHEY, CDR2 SVGAGI. The DNA for the CDR3 is TGTGCCAGCAGTTGGGGACAGAGATACGAGCAGTACTTC. Translated: CASSWGQRYEQYF.

The chain joins TRBV28 to TRBJ2-3, with 7 bases fitting TRBD1. CDR1 MDHEN and CDR2 SYDVKM come from the germline V gene. The V segment lost 3 bases and the J segment 2 bases; nucleotides outside the gene matches: 5. This CDR3 region has 15 residues. This chain's CDR3 is CASSLDRLDTDTQYF. The CDR3 coding sequence is TGTGCCAGCAGTTTGGACAGGCTCGACACAGATACGCAGTATTTT.

V gene TRBV29-1 combines with J gene TRBJ1-1, with D maybe TRBD1 (5 bases). Between the trimmed V and J ends, which lost 7 bases and 6 bases, there was a span of 15 bases. Germline V lookup: CDR1 SQVTM, CDR2 ANQGSEA. This CDR3 has 12 amino acids. The CDR3 loop is CSATGRGAEAFF. Written as DNA, the CDR3 is TGCAGCGCAACAGGTCGGGGGGCTGAAGCTTTCTTT.

The chain employs TRBV6-5 and TRBJ1-1, with D possibly being TRBD1 (6 bases). The CDR3 contains 15 residues. The germline V and J ends were trimmed by 5 bases and 6 bases, with 19 bases remaining between them. CDR1 is MNHEY and CDR2 is SVGAGI in the germline V gene. The CDR3 sequence: CASSPDRGAASEAFF. CDR3 nucleotides: TGTGCCAGCAGTCCCGACCGGGGGGCAGCATCTGAAGCTTTCTTT.

The chain's CDR3 is CASSQRGGNYEQYF. For the CDR3, the DNA is TGCGCCAGCAGCCAAAGGGGGGGCAACTACGAGCAGTACTTC. The chain has TRBV4-1 and TRBJ2-7; a possible D gene is TRBD2 (7 bases). From germline, CDR1 is MGHRA and CDR2 YSYEKL. The CDR3 covers 14 residues. V was cut by 2 bases and J by 3 bases, with 11 bases left in between.

The chain combines TRBV7-6 with TRBJ2-2; the match to TRBD2 covers 10 bases. The CDR3 is 16 amino acids. The germline V gene encodes CDR1 SGHVS and CDR2 FNYEAQ. Trimming took 5 bases from V and 3 from J; bases not matched to a gene: 6. The CDR3 loop reads CASSNRLAGDTGELFF. The CDR3 nucleotides read TGTGCCAGCAGCAACCGTCTAGCGGGAGACACCGGGGAGCTGTTTTTT.

This chain joins TRBV28 and TRBJ1-1, with a weak D call TRBD1 (5 bases). V was cut by 1 base and J by 0 bases, with 9 bases left in between. The CDR3 spans 15 residues. CDR1 and CDR2 (germline): MDHEN, SYDVKM. The CDR3 DNA is TGTGCCAGCAGTTTATTGGGGGATTTGAACACTGAAGCTTTCTTT. As protein: CASSLLGDLNTEAFF.

The rearrangement joins TRBV7-9 to TRBJ2-5; 8 bases are shared with TRBD2. The J call may be in error: the DNA end matches TRBJ2-7 better. The CDR3 has 14 residues. Germline V gives CDR1 SEHNR, CDR2 FQNEAQ (reference sequence). The CDR3 loop reads CASSLGGLAAEQYF. In nucleotides, the CDR3 is TGTGCCAGCAGCTTAGGCGGACTAGCCGCCGAGCAGTACTTC.

This clone was seen more than once but under ten times. V usage is TRBV7-9 and J usage is TRBJ1-2; D gene uncertain. This CDR3 contains 14 residues. CDR1 is SEHNR and CDR2 is FQNEAQ in the germline V gene (reference sequence). The V and J ends lost 0 bases and 2 bases respectively, with 7 bases between them. The CDR3 DNA follows: TGTGCCAGCAGCTTAGCGACACAGAACTATGGCTACACCTTC. As protein: CASSLATQNYGYTF.

The V call is TRBV7-9, the J call TRBJ2-1, with 12 bases identical to TRBD2. The junction had 10 bases not matched to a gene; V was cut back by 0 bases and J by 10 bases. The CDR3 runs 17 residues. Germline lookup yields CDR1 SEHNR and CDR2 FQNEAQ (reference sequence). This CDR3 reads CASSLAAGLAGNREQFF. CDR3 in DNA: TGTGCCAGCAGCTTAGCTGCGGGACTAGCGGGTAATCGGGAGCAGTTCTTC.

This chain joins TRBV27 and TRBJ1-6; 9 bases fit TRBD1. Losses at the gene ends were 8 bases for V and 9 bases for J; bases not matched to a gene: 8. CDR3 length: 14 amino acids. Germline V CDR1 and CDR2: MNHEY, SMNVEV (reference sequence). The CDR3 sequence is CASAGDREISPLHF. The CDR3 DNA is TGTGCCAGCGCCGGGGACAGGGAGATTTCACCCCTCCACTTT.

This chain uses TRBV7-2 with TRBJ2-7; D is perhaps TRBD2 (5 bases). Germline-derived CDR1 and CDR2 are SGHTA and FQGNSA. This CDR3 is 14 amino acids long. Trimming pared 2 bases from V and 2 bases from J, leaving 10 bases between. DNA for the CDR3: TGTGCCAGCAGCTTATATGTCGGGGCCTACGAGCAGTACTTC. Its translation: CASSLYVGAYEQYF.

This chain connects TRBV19 to TRBJ2-1, with 7 bases that match TRBD1. The CDR3 runs to 14 residues. The V and J ends lost 6 bases and 3 bases, in that order; junction bases with no gene match: 5. Germline V gene sequence: CDR1 LNHDA, CDR2 SQIVND (reference sequence). The CDR3 loop reads CASRTGTDYNEQFF. The DNA for the CDR3 is TGTGCCAGTAGAACCGGGACAGACTACAATGAGCAGTTCTTC.

For the CDR3, the DNA is TGTGCCAGTAGGGCGGGGGCTAGCGGGAGCTACGAGCAGTACTTC. This encodes CASRAGASGSYEQYF. The chain links TRBV19 to TRBJ2-7, with TRBD2 matching 10 bases. Losses at the gene ends were 6 bases for V and 3 bases for J; bases not matched to a gene: 8. The CDR3 is made up of 15 amino acids. Germline assignment: CDR1 LNHDA and CDR2 SQIVND (reference sequence).

The genes are TRBV29-1 and TRBJ2-7; D could derive from TRBD1 or TRBD2 (6 bases each). V gave up 1 base and J gave up 2 bases, with 18 bases separating them. In germline, CDR1 is SQVTM, CDR2 ANQGSEA. This CDR3 contains 16 residues. As DNA, the CDR3 is TGCAGCGTTGAAGGGGGAAGGGGGAGGCCCCCCTACGAGCAGTACTTC. Translating it yields CSVEGGRGRPPYEQYF.

The V call is TRBV11-2, the J call TRBJ2-1; D is uncertain. The CDR3 length is 16 residues. The V and J ends lost 5 bases and 0 bases respectively, with 14 bases between them. Looked up from germline, CDR1 is SGHAT and CDR2 is FQNNGV. The CDR3 region is CASSGGPYSSYNEQFF. The CDR3 DNA reads as TGTGCCAGCAGCGGCGGACCTTATAGCTCCTACAATGAGCAGTTCTTC.

This clone was observed once. The V and J genes are TRBV27 and TRBJ2-5; D uncertain. The CDR3 has 15 amino acids. V was clipped by 5 bases and J by 1 base, with 14 bases between them. Germline lookup yields CDR1 MNHEY and CDR2 SMNVEV (reference sequence). The CDR3 here is CASSPTYEAQETQYF. The CDR3 nucleotides are TGTGCCAGCAGTCCCACCTACGAAGCCCAAGAGACCCAGTACTTC.

This sequence joins TRBV28 and TRBJ2-3; TRBD1 is a possible D gene (6 bases). Per germline, CDR1 MDHEN and CDR2 SYDVKM. CDR3 length: 16 amino acids. Deletions cut 4 bases from V and 1 base from J, with 15 bases between. In DNA, the CDR3 is TGTGCCAGCAGTTGGGGTTTGGGGGCGGGCACAGATACGCAGTATTTT. Residues: CASSWGLGAGTDTQYF.

The chain recombines TRBV6-1 with TRBJ2-7; TRBD1 matches at 9 bases. The CDR3 covers 15 residues. Germline assignment: CDR1 MNHNS and CDR2 SASEGT. The V segment lost 4 bases and the J segment 3 bases; nucleotides outside the gene matches: 7. The CDR3 bases are TGTGCCAGCAGTGTATGGACAGGGGCGGGCTACGAGCAGTACTTC. Amino acids: CASSVWTGAGYEQYF.

This clone has a handful of counts. The rearrangement links TRBV27 to TRBJ2-7, with no clear D. The V end lost 6 bases, the J end lost 7 bases, and 16 bases lay between the germline ends. Germline CDR1 MNHEY, CDR2 SMNVEV (reference sequence). The CDR3 length is 13 residues. The CDR3 coding sequence is TGTGCCAGCAGGCTCTCCCCAGCGAGGGAGCAGTACTTC. Its translation is CASRLSPAREQYF.